Following are 26 T cell receptor beta chains from one sample sequenced in a study of Tregs in tolerant kidney transplant recipients. TCRdb's copy holds only in-frame clones and misses some; the assay was immunoSEQ multiplex PCR. The sample lists 46,000 or so clones; 75% to 95% were seen once. The specimen was Tregs from blood. These receptor sequences come from a human donor in good health.

Remarks on this clone: The junction and the germline gene differ at one end; a read error may be behind it. The chain employs TRBV6-5 and TRBJ2-5, with D uncertain. TRBJ2-7 matches the DNA end more closely, so the J call is doubtful. Germline V gene sequence: CDR1 MNHEY, CDR2 SVGAGI. This CDR3 comprises 13 residues. The CDR3 spells CASWTRSSHEQYF. The CDR3, as DNA: TGTGCCAGCTGGACCAGGTCCTCCCACGAGCAGTACTTC.

The chain combines TRBV27 with TRBJ1-6; possibly TRBD1 for D (6 bases). CDR1 and CDR2 (germline): MNHEY, SMNVEV (reference sequence). Trimming pared 1 base from V and 5 bases from J, leaving 6 bases between. This CDR3 has 14 amino acids. The DNA for the CDR3 is TGTGCCAGCAGTTTATACAGGGATAATTCACCCCTCCACTTT. Its translation is CASSLYRDNSPLHF.

The chain carries TRBV6-6 and TRBJ1-1, with 10 bases identical to TRBD1. J was trimmed by 5 bases and V by 7 bases; bases with no gene match: 4. CDR1 is MNHNY, CDR2 SVGAGI, per germline (reference sequence). The CDR3 covers 13 residues. CDR3 sequence reads: CASKGQGGTEAFF. The CDR3 DNA reads as TGTGCCAGCAAAGGACAGGGGGGGACTGAAGCTTTCTTT.

The chain has TRBV18 and TRBJ1-1; 8 nucleotides match TRBD1. This CDR3 spans 17 amino acids. CDR1 KGHSH and CDR2 LQKENI come from the germline V gene. J gave up 4 bases and V 4 bases, and 14 bases lay outside the gene matches. The CDR3 coding sequence is TGTGCCAGCTCACTAGCTCCAGGGGGCGCGTTAGGCACTGAAGCTTTCTTT. Translating it yields CASSLAPGGALGTEAFF.

This rearrangement joins TRBV5-4 to TRBJ2-3, with TRBD1 matching over 7 bases. The CDR3 sequence is 15 residues long. Germline V gene sequence: CDR1 SGHNT, CDR2 YYREEE (reference sequence). The junction had 8 bases not matched to a gene; V was cut back by 3 bases and J by 4 bases. Here the CDR3 reads CASSSTGYPADTQYF. In DNA, the CDR3 is TGTGCCAGCAGCTCGACAGGGTATCCAGCAGATACGCAGTATTTT.

This chain's CDR3 is CASSPTDVYGYTF. In nucleotides, the CDR3 is TGTGCCAGCTCACCAACAGACGTCTATGGCTACACCTTC. J is TRBJ1-2 and V is TRBV18; the D is unclear. The V gene's germline CDR1 is KGHSH and CDR2 LQKENI. The length of the CDR3 is 13 residues. The V end was cut by 2 bases, the J end by 4 bases, with 8 bases between.

The V gene is TRBV10-2, the J gene TRBJ2-2; the D is unclear. Germline V gene lookup returns CDR1 WSHSY and CDR2 SAAADI. V shed 8 bases and J shed 1 base, with 14 bases lying between them. The CDR3 spans 15 residues. The CDR3 region has the DNA TGCGCCAGCGGAGTCCTCCCTGTGAACACCGGGGAGCTGTTTTTT. It encodes CASGVLPVNTGELFF.

The chain recombines TRBV5-1 with TRBJ1-3, with 7 bases fitting TRBD1. The germline CDR1 and CDR2 sequences are SGHRS and YFSETQ. V trimming: 4 bases; J trimming: 0 bases; junction bases outside the gene matches: 1. The CDR3 covers 14 residues. The CDR3 sequence: CASSRTGSGNTIYF. CDR3 DNA: TGCGCCAGCAGCCGGACAGGCTCTGGAAACACCATATATTTT.

V usage is TRBV5-1 and J usage is TRBJ2-7; TRBD2 matches at 7 bases. With 1 base clipped from V and 2 bases from J, the junction kept 6 bases outside the gene matches. CDR3 size: 15 residues. The germline V gene encodes CDR1 SGHRS and CDR2 YFSETQ. Written as DNA, the CDR3 is TGCGCCAGCAGCTTGCTAGCGGAATTAGCCTACGAGCAGTACTTC. Translation gives CASSLLAELAYEQYF.

This clone appeared a single time. The chain couples TRBV10-1 to TRBJ2-1, with a tentative D call TRBD1 (5 bases). Germline V gene lookup returns CDR1 WNHNN and CDR2 SYGVQD (reference sequence). The V end lost 5 bases, the J end lost 7 bases, and 15 bases lay between the germline ends. The CDR3 contains 14 residues. CDR3 region: CASSINYRTNEQFF. The DNA of the CDR3 is TGCGCCAGCAGTATCAACTACAGGACAAATGAGCAGTTCTTC.

The chain carries TRBV4-1 and TRBJ2-2; 9 nucleotides agree with TRBD1. The germline V gene has CDR1 MGHRA and CDR2 YSYEKL. The CDR3 is made up of 16 amino acids. V lost 4 bases and J lost 1; bases outside the gene matches: 4. This chain's CDR3 is CASSRHRGRNTGELFF. The CDR3, as DNA: TGCGCCAGCAGCCGCCACAGGGGGCGGAACACCGGGGAGCTGTTTTTT.

The genes are TRBV6-1 and TRBJ1-4, with D tentatively TRBD1 (5 bases). CDR1 MNHNS and CDR2 SASEGT come from the germline V gene. Trimming pared 3 bases from V and 5 bases from J, leaving 13 bases between. The CDR3 has 15 residues. Written as DNA, the CDR3 is TGTGCCAGCAGTGATCAGGGAGCCCTCAATGAAAAACTGTTTTTT. Its translation is CASSDQGALNEKLFF.

The gene calls are TRBV18 and TRBJ2-2; unclear D gene. Germline assignment: CDR1 KGHSH and CDR2 LQKENI. The ends were cut back, 2 bases at V and 6 bases at J, with 10 bases in the middle. This CDR3 contains 14 residues. The CDR3: CASSPSETAGELFF. The CDR3 coding sequence is TGTGCCAGCTCACCAAGTGAGACGGCCGGGGAGCTGTTTTTT.

This clone showed up just once. This sequence joins TRBV30 and TRBJ1-1; D remains unclear. CDR1 is GTSNPN, CDR2 SVGIG, per germline (reference sequence). There are 13 residues in the CDR3. The ends were cut back, 0 bases at V and 4 bases at J, with 9 bases in the middle. CDR3 amino acids: CAWSVREGTEAFF. For the CDR3, the DNA is TGTGCCTGGAGTGTACGCGAGGGCACTGAAGCTTTCTTT.

The count of this clone is one. The CDR3 sequence is CASSNRAFEAFF. CDR3 nucleotide sequence: TGTGCCAGTAGTAACAGGGCCTTTGAAGCTTTCTTT. V usage is TRBV19 and J usage is TRBJ1-1; D may be TRBD1 (6 bases). This CDR3 spans 12 amino acids. From germline, CDR1 is LNHDA and CDR2 SQIVND (reference sequence). Between the trimmed V and J ends, which lost 4 bases and 7 bases, there was a span of 10 bases.

The J gene is TRBJ1-1, the V gene TRBV5-1; D ambiguous. CDR1 is SGHRS and CDR2 is YFSETQ in the germline V gene. This CDR3 is 16 amino acids long. V lost 1 base to trimming and J lost 4 bases, with 17 bases between them. CDR3 region: CASSLIGVVVGTEAFF. CDR3 DNA: TGCGCCAGCAGCTTGATTGGTGTAGTCGTTGGCACTGAAGCTTTCTTT.

V gene TRBV19 combines with J gene TRBJ2-3, with a possible D match to TRBD2 (6 bases). The CDR3 is 15 residues long. Germline CDR1 LNHDA, CDR2 SQIVND (reference sequence). Trimming took 6 bases from V and 2 from J, leaving 15 bases between them. Here the CDR3 DNA reads TGTGCCAGTAGCCCTGGGACTTCTATCACAGATACGCAGTATTTT. It translates to CASSPGTSITDTQYF. Variable domain in full (rest from reference TRBV19 and TRBJ2-3): DGGITQSPKYLFRKEGQNVTLSCEQNLNHDAMYWYRQDPGQGLRLIYYSQIVNDFQKGDIAEGYSVSREKKESFPLTVTSAQKNPTAFYLCASSPGTSITDTQYFGPGTRLTVL.

With respect to this clone: This specimen includes other DNA sequences encoding the same CDR3. V is TRBV5-4 and J is TRBJ1-2; tentative D call: TRBD1 (5 bases). Germline values: CDR1 SGHNT, CDR2 YYREEE (reference sequence). The CDR3 is 14 amino acids. Between the trimmed V and J ends, which lost 1 base and 4 bases, there was a span of 11 bases. CDR3 sequence (DNA): TGTGCCAGCAGCTTGTGGGCAGGGACCTATGGCTACACCTTC. It specifies CASSLWAGTYGYTF.

This chain uses TRBV19 with TRBJ1-4, with 8 positions matching TRBD1. The V gene's germline CDR1 is LNHDA and CDR2 SQIVND (reference sequence). V was pared by 1 base and J by 15 bases, with 10 bases of the junction left unmatched. CDR3 length equals 14 residues. CDR3 nucleotide sequence: TGTGCCAGTAGTATAGTATCGGACAGGGACGGAGTGTTTTTT. Translation gives CASSIVSDRDGVFF.

This CDR3 is CASSRQIANYGYTF. The CDR3 coding sequence is TGTGCCAGCAGTAGACAAATAGCTAACTATGGCTACACCTTC. The gene calls are TRBV6-6 and TRBJ1-2; no clear D. Germline V lookup: CDR1 MNHNY, CDR2 SVGAGI (reference sequence). V lost 5 bases, J lost 0 bases, and 10 bases lay in between. The length of the CDR3 is 14 residues.

The chain is built from TRBV7-8 and TRBJ1-6; D uncertain. The germline V gene has CDR1 SGHVS and CDR2 FQNEAQ. The CDR3 has 14 residues. The CDR3 loop reads CGTRLGPFNSPLHF. The CDR3 region has the DNA TGTGGGACGAGACTAGGACCGTTTAATTCACCCCTCCACTTT.

The chain is built from TRBV6-6 and TRBJ1-1; D not certain. The CDR3 totals 14 residues. The V end was cut by 2 bases, the J end by 4 bases, with 11 bases between. Germline lookup yields CDR1 MNHNY and CDR2 SVGAGI (reference sequence). The DNA of the CDR3 is TGTGCCAGCAGTTACACACACGGAGTCACTGAAGCTTTCTTT. Protein product: CASSYTHGVTEAFF.

This chain connects TRBV6-6 to TRBJ1-2; D may be TRBD1 (5 bases). V lost 10 bases to trimming and J lost 1 base, with 10 bases between them. CDR3 size: 12 residues. The germline V gene has CDR1 MNHNY and CDR2 SVGAGI (reference sequence). CDR3 bases: TGTGCCACCGGCGGGGGTAACTATGGCTACACCTTC. It codes for CATGGGNYGYTF.

The chain employs TRBV9 and TRBJ2-3; no definite D call. The germline V gene encodes CDR1 SGDLS and CDR2 YYNGEE. The CDR3 is 16 residues long. Trimming cost V 0 bases and J 2 bases, with 13 bases left between them. CDR3 nucleotides: TGTGCCAGCAGCGTAGAGCTCTACCCGAACACAGATACGCAGTATTTT. Translated, it gives CASSVELYPNTDTQYF.

This clone was seen once. The gene calls are TRBV1 and TRBJ2-6; no DNA check was done on the table's D call, TRBD2. TRBV1 is tagged as a pseudogene. The CDR3 loop spans 18 amino acids. The CDR3 DNA is TGCACCAGCAGGATTAGAGGTTTGTGCAAAAGTCGGGCCAACGTCCTGACTTTC. Encoded protein: CTSRIRGLCKSRANVLTF.

The rearrangement links TRBV5-1 to TRBJ2-3, with TRBD2 matching over 10 bases. The CDR3 sequence is 16 residues long. Per germline, CDR1 SGHRS and CDR2 YFSETQ. V was clipped by 2 bases and J by 3 bases; unmatched bases: 6. CDR3 amino acids: CASSFGNSGRTDTQYF. As DNA, the CDR3 is TGCGCCAGCAGCTTTGGGAATAGCGGGAGGACAGATACGCAGTATTTT. The variable domain in full, completed from reference TRBV5-1 and TRBJ2-3, reads KAGVTQTPRYLIKTRGQQVTLSCSPISGHRSVSWYQQTPGQGLQFLFEYFSETQRNKGNFPGRFSGRQFSNSRSEMNVSTLELGDSALYLCASSFGNSGRTDTQYFGPGTRLTVL.